This passage covers 2 T cell receptor beta chains from one sample sequenced in a study of identical twins. Each CDR3 protein gets one entry after TCRdb re-called the 5' RACE reads with MiXCR. This table holds about 260,000 distinct CDR3 sequences, roughly 7% found once. The same data also went into a second study, on yellow fever vaccine responses in identical twins.

The material sequenced was memory (CD45RO+) T cells sorted from blood. These receptor sequences come from a woman aged 18 to 35 in good health.

This clonotype was counted many times. The chain has TRBV6-1 and TRBJ2-3, with 8 nucleotides matching TRBD2. V shed 3 bases and J 9 bases; nucleotides not matched to a gene: 17. Looked up from germline, CDR1 is MNHNS and CDR2 is SASEGT. There are 17 residues in the CDR3. CDR3 region: CASSDGGASGLRGTQYF. CDR3 nucleotides: TGTGCCAGCAGTGACGGGGGGGCTAGCGGGCTTAGGGGGACGCAGTATTTT.

The rearrangement uses TRBV19 and TRBJ2-1; a weak D match, TRBD1 (5 bases). Germline CDR1 reads LNHDA; CDR2 reads SQIVND (reference sequence). This CDR3 is built from 16 residues. Trimming cost V 3 bases and J 5 bases, with 17 bases left between them. The chain's CDR3 is CASSIGMRQSHNEQFF. CDR3 coding DNA: TGTGCCAGTAGTATTGGGATGCGACAGAGCCACAATGAGCAGTTCTTC.